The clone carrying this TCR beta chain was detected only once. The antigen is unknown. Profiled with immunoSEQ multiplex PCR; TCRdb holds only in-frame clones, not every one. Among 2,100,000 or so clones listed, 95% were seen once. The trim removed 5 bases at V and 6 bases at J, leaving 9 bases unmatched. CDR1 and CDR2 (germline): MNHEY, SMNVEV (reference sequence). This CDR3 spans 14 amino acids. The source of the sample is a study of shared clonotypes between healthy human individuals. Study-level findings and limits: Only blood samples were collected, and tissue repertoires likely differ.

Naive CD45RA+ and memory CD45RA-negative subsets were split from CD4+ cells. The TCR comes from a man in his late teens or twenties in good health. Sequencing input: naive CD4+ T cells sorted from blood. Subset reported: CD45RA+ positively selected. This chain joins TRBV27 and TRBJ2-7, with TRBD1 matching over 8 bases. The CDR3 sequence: CASSTDRGLGEQYF. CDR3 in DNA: TGTGCCAGCAGTACTGACAGGGGTTTGGGCGAGCAGTACTTC.